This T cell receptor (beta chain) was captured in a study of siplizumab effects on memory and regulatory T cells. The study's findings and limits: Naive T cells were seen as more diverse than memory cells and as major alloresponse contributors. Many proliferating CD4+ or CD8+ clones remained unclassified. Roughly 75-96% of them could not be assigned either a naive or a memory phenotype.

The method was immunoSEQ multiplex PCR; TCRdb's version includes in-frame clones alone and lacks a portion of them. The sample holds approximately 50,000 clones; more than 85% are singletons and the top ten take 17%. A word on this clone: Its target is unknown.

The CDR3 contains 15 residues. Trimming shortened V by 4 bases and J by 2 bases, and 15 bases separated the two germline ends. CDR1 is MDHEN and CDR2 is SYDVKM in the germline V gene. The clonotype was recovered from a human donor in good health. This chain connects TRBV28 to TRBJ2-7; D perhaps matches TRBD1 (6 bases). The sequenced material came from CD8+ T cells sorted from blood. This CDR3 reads CASSSPGEVAYEQYF. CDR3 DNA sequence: TGTGCCAGCAGTTCCCCAGGGGAAGTGGCCTACGAGCAGTACTTC. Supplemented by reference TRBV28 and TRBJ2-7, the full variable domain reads DVKVTQSSRYLVKRTGEKVFLECVQDMDHENMFWYRQDPGLGLRLIYFSYDVKMKEKGDIPEGYSVSREKKERFSLILESASTNQTSMYLCASSSPGEVAYEQYFGPGTRLTVT.